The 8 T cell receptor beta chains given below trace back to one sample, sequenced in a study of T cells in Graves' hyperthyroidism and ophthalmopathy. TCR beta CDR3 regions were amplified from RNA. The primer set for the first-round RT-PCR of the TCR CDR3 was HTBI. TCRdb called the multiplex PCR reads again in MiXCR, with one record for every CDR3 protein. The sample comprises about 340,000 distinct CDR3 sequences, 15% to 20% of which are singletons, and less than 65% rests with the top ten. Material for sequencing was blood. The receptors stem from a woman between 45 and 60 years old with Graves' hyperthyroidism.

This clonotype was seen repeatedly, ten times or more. Here the CDR3 reads CATSRDPTGTSSYNEQFF. Written as DNA, the CDR3 is TGTGCCACCAGCAGAGACCCGACAGGTACCAGCTCCTACAATGAGCAGTTCTTC. The chain uses TRBV15 and TRBJ2-1; weak D call: TRBD1 (6 bases). The length of the CDR3 is 18 residues. V dropped 0 bases and J dropped 0 bases, with 15 bases sitting between them. The germline V gene encodes CDR1 LNHNV and CDR2 YYDKDF (reference sequence).

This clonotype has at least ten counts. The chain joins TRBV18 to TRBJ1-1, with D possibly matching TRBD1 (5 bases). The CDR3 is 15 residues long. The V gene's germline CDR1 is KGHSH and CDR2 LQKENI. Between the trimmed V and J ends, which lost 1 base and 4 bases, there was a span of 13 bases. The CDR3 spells CASSPQTVAPTEAFF. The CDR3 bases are TGTGCCAGCTCACCACAGACAGTAGCTCCCACTGAAGCTTTCTTT.

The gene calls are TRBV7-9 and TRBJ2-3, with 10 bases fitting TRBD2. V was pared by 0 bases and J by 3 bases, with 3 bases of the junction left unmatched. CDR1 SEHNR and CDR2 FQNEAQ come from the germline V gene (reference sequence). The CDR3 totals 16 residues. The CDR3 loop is CASSLAAGLATDTQYF. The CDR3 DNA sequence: TGTGCCAGCAGCTTAGCTGCGGGACTAGCGACAGATACGCAGTATTTT.

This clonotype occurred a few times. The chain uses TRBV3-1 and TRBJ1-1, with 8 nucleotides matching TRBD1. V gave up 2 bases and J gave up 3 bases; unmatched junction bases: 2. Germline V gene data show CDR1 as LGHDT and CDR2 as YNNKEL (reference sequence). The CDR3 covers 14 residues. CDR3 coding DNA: TGTGCCAGCAGCCAAACAGGGGGGGACACTGAAGCTTTCTTT. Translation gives CASSQTGGDTEAFF. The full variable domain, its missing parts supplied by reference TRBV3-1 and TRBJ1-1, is DTAVSQTPKYLVTQMGNDKSIKCEQNLGHDTMYWYKQDSKKFLKIMFSYNNKELIINETVPNRFSPKSPDKAHLNLHINSLELGDSAVYFCASSQTGGDTEAFFGQGTRLTVV.

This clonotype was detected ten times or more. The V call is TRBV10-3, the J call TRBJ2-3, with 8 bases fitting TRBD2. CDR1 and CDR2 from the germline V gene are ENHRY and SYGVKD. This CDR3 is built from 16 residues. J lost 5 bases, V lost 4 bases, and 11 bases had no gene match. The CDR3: CAISGLAAGEGDTQYF. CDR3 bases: TGTGCCATCAGTGGTCTGGCAGCGGGGGAGGGAGATACGCAGTATTTT.

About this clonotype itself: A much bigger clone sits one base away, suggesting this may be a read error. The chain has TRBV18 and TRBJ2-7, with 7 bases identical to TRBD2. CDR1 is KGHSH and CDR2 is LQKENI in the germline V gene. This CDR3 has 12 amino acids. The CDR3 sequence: CASPPGRGEQYF. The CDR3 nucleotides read TGTGCCAGCCCACCAGGGAGGGGCGAGCAGTACTTC.

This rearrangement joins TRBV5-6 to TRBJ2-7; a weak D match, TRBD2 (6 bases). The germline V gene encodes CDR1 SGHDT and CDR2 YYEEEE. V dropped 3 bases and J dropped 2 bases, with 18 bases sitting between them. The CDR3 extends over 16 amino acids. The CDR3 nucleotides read TGTGCCAGCAGCTATGGGTTAGTGGGAGGAGCCTACGAGCAGTACTTC. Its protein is CASSYGLVGGAYEQYF.

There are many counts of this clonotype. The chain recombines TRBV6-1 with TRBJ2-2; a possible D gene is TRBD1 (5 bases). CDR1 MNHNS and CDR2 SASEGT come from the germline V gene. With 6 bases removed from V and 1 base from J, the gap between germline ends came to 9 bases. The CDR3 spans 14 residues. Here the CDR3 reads CASSTDRNTGELFF. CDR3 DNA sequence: TGTGCCAGCAGCACAGACAGGAACACCGGGGAGCTGTTTTTT.